The next 21 T cell receptor beta chains were all read from a single sample in a study of blood T cells in healthy people across ages. PCR was performed a second time for about 7 to 12 cycles using a sample-barcoded 5' primer and a J-beta primer mix. MiXCR, run by TCRdb on the 5' RACE reads, gives a single entry per CDR3 protein. The sample yields some 880,000 distinct CDR3 sequences, around 36% seen once. Sequenced sample: blood. Receptor source: a man in his late teens or twenties in good health.

The chain recombines TRBV18 with TRBJ1-5, with D possibly matching TRBD1 (6 bases). This CDR3 has 14 residues. Germline V lookup: CDR1 KGHSH, CDR2 LQKENI. V shed 3 bases and J shed 7 bases, with 13 bases lying between them. For the CDR3, the DNA is TGTGCCAGCTCACCGGGGACACGGAGGCAGCCCCAGCATTTT. Translating gives CASSPGTRRQPQHF.

The V call is TRBV2, the J call TRBJ2-1; TRBD1 matches 10 bases. The germline V gene has CDR1 SNHLY and CDR2 FYNNEI. V shed 6 bases and J 9 bases; nucleotides not matched to a gene: 8. This CDR3 contains 14 residues. The CDR3 spells CASRTGTGAVEQFF. DNA of the CDR3: TGTGCCAGCAGAACCGGGACAGGGGCGGTTGAGCAGTTCTTC.

V gene TRBV4-3 combines with J gene TRBJ2-7; D remains ambiguous. The germline V gene encodes CDR1 LGHNA and CDR2 YSLEER. The CDR3 length is 13 residues. Trimming stripped 6 bases from V and 4 bases from J, with 13 bases between. The CDR3 reads CASSQSQGYEQYF. The CDR3 DNA sequence: TGCGCCAGCAGTCAATCGCAAGGATACGAGCAGTACTTC.

In this sample, this clonotype turned up a few times. J is TRBJ2-4 and V is TRBV25-1; 9 bases are shared with TRBD2. The germline V gene has CDR1 MGHDK and CDR2 SYGVNS. V trimming: 3 bases; J trimming: 0 bases; junction bases outside the gene matches: 3. The CDR3 contains 16 residues. CDR3 DNA sequence: TGTGCCAGCAGTGACAGTAGCGGGGGAGCCAAAAACATTCAGTACTTC. It encodes CASSDSSGGAKNIQYF.

Of note for this clonotype: A much bigger clone sits one base away, suggesting this may be a read error. The V call is TRBV10-3, the J call TRBJ1-1, with D possibly matching TRBD1 (5 bases). With 0 bases removed from V and 4 bases from J, the gap between germline ends came to 15 bases. In germline, CDR1 is ENHRY, CDR2 SYGVKD. This CDR3 has 16 residues. CDR3 nucleotide sequence: TGTGCCATCAGTGAGTCGGGGCAGCTTATGAGCACTGAAGCTTTCTTT. Residues: CAISESGQLMSTEAFF.

In this sample, this clonotype turned up a few times. The rearrangement joins TRBV30 to TRBJ2-7; D may correspond to TRBD1 or TRBD2 (5 bases each). Germline CDR1 is GTSNPN and CDR2 is SVGIG (reference sequence). The CDR3 sequence is 14 residues long. The V end lost 0 bases, the J end lost 0 bases, and 9 bases lay between the germline ends. The CDR3 bases are TGTGCCTGGAGTGTAGCAGGGAGCTCCTACGAGCAGTACTTC. It is translated as CAWSVAGSSYEQYF.

This clonotype was counted many times. This chain connects TRBV7-2 to TRBJ2-3; 9 nucleotides agree with TRBD2. Germline V gene sequence: CDR1 SGHTA, CDR2 FQGNSA. The J segment lost 0 bases and the V segment lost 5 bases, leaving 6 bases of the junction unmatched. The CDR3 sequence is 16 residues long. The CDR3 loop is CASSAGLASSTDTQYF. The CDR3 coding sequence is TGTGCCAGCAGCGCGGGACTAGCAAGCAGCACAGATACGCAGTATTTT.

This clonotype was seen many times. The genes are TRBV20-1 and TRBJ2-1; D is perhaps TRBD2 (6 bases). This CDR3 has 14 residues. Per germline, CDR1 DFQATT and CDR2 SNEGSKA (reference sequence). Trimming removed 3 bases from V and 0 bases from J, with 9 bases in between. The CDR3 coding sequence is TGCAGTGCTAGGGGCGGGGACTCCTACAATGAGCAGTTCTTC. Translation gives CSARGGDSYNEQFF.

A word on this clonotype: One junction end does not reproduce the germline sequence, and a read error may be involved. This rearrangement joins TRBV12-3 or TRBV12-4 to TRBJ2-2; D is possibly TRBD2 (6 bases). The CDR3 spans 15 residues. CDR3: CASSLRSANTGGLFF. The CDR3 nucleotides read TGTGCCAGCAGTTTGAGGAGCGCGAACACCGGGGGGCTGTTTTTT.

This clonotype turned up a few times. This chain uses TRBV29-1 with TRBJ2-7; D gene uncertain. V gave up 6 bases and J gave up 7 bases, with 19 bases separating them. The germline V gene encodes CDR1 SQVTM and CDR2 ANQGSEA. This CDR3 contains 13 residues. Here the CDR3 reads CSVSDELGNEQYF. CDR3 coding DNA: TGCAGCGTCTCCGACGAGTTGGGCAATGAGCAGTACTTC.

As for this clonotype: Possible read error: a much larger clone is one base away. The V gene is TRBV12-3 or TRBV12-4, the J gene TRBJ2-1, with 7 bases identical to TRBD1. CDR3 length: 14 residues. The CDR3 loop reads CVSSPGTAYNEQFF. The DNA of the CDR3 is TGTGTCAGCAGTCCCGGGACAGCCTACAATGAGCAGTTCTTC.

Regarding this clonotype: A much larger clone lies one base from this, so it may be a read error. The chain combines TRBV6-5 with TRBJ2-1; 9 bases line up with TRBD1. Trimming removed 4 bases from V and 13 bases from J; junction bases left unmatched: 14. From germline, CDR1 is MNHEY and CDR2 SVGAGI. This CDR3 has 15 amino acids. The DNA for the CDR3 is TGTGCCAGCAGTTTGGGGACAGGGCTTGGAAACATTCAGTTCTTC. Protein: CASSLGTGLGNIQFF.

This clonotype appeared a few times. The gene calls are TRBV10-3 and TRBJ1-2; D is uncertain. The V gene lost 3 bases and the J gene lost 4 bases, with 12 bases spanning the gap. The V gene's germline CDR1 is ENHRY and CDR2 SYGVKD. CDR3 length equals 14 residues. CDR3 in amino acids: CAISETRGLYGYTF. CDR3 in DNA: TGTGCCATCAGTGAAACAAGAGGGCTCTATGGCTACACCTTC.

The chain employs TRBV18 and TRBJ2-5; 10 nucleotides agree with TRBD2. The J call is doubtful: the DNA matches TRBJ2-7 better. CDR3 size: 15 residues. Germline-derived CDR1 and CDR2 are KGHSH and LQKENI. This CDR3 reads CASSPQREGLYEQYF. In DNA, the CDR3 is TGTGCCAGCTCACCTCAGCGGGAGGGCCTCTACGAGCAGTACTTC.

The gene calls are TRBV9 and TRBJ2-5, with D unresolved. Germline V gene sequence: CDR1 SGDLS, CDR2 YYNGEE. The CDR3 has 18 amino acids. V lost 0 bases to trimming and J lost 2 bases, with 20 bases between them. The CDR3 region has the DNA TGTGCCAGCAGCGTAGTATCGCTGGGAAGAACACTACAAGAGACCCAGTACTTC. Encoded protein: CASSVVSLGRTLQETQYF.

This clonotype was picked up a small number of times. The chain has TRBV7-2 and TRBJ2-5, with D perhaps TRBD2 (6 bases). Trimming removed 4 bases from V and 1 base from J, with 22 bases in between. The germline CDR1 and CDR2 sequences are SGHTA and FQGNSA. The CDR3 covers 18 residues. The CDR3 DNA reads as TGTGCCAGCAGCTGGCCGCCGGGACTCCAAACCGTCCAAGAGACCCAGTACTTC. This gives the protein CASSWPPGLQTVQETQYF.

This chain connects TRBV27 to TRBJ2-6; D is perhaps TRBD2 (5 bases). CDR1 is MNHEY and CDR2 is SMNVEV in the germline V gene (reference sequence). The CDR3 sequence is 17 residues long. Trimming removed 0 bases at V and 0 bases at J, with 9 bases between. In nucleotides, the CDR3 is TGTGCCAGCAGTTTATCAGCGGATGACTCTGGGGCCAACGTCCTGACTTTC. Protein: CASSLSADDSGANVLTF.

This clonotype was picked up a small number of times. The J gene is TRBJ2-7, the V gene TRBV5-1, with TRBD1 identical over 8 bases. Trimming removed 1 base from V and 5 bases from J; junction bases left unmatched: 5. Germline CDR1 reads SGHRS; CDR2 reads YFSETQ. The CDR3 is made up of 14 amino acids. CDR3 coding DNA: TGCGCCAGCAGCTTGACGCAGGGGGCCCACGAGCAGTACTTC. It specifies CASSLTQGAHEQYF.

The chain links TRBV29-1 to TRBJ2-1; tentatively, D is TRBD2 (7 bases). V shed 7 bases and J shed 4 bases, with 17 bases lying between them. The CDR3 length is 14 residues. Germline CDR1 reads SQVTM; CDR2 reads ANQGSEA. CDR3 DNA: TGCAGCGGGAGGGGGGGGGACACGTACAATGAGCAGTTCTTC. Protein: CSGRGGDTYNEQFF.

This clonotype was observed many times. The gene calls are TRBV4-1 and TRBJ2-1; D gene ambiguous. This CDR3 region has 17 residues. Germline-derived CDR1 and CDR2 are MGHRA and YSYEKL. V was clipped by 0 bases and J by 0 bases, with 12 bases between them. CDR3 amino acids: CASSQELTGYSYNEQFF. CDR3 DNA: TGCGCCAGCAGCCAAGAATTAACCGGGTACTCCTACAATGAGCAGTTCTTC.

This clonotype showed up just a few times. V usage is TRBV29-1 and J usage is TRBJ2-1, with TRBD1 identical over 11 bases. The CDR3 length is 13 residues. V gave up 6 bases and J gave up 7 bases; unmatched junction bases: 5. CDR1 is SQVTM and CDR2 is ANQGSEA in the germline V gene. The CDR3 sequence is CSVPGQGENEQFF. The CDR3 DNA is TGCAGCGTCCCGGGACAGGGGGAGAATGAGCAGTTCTTC.